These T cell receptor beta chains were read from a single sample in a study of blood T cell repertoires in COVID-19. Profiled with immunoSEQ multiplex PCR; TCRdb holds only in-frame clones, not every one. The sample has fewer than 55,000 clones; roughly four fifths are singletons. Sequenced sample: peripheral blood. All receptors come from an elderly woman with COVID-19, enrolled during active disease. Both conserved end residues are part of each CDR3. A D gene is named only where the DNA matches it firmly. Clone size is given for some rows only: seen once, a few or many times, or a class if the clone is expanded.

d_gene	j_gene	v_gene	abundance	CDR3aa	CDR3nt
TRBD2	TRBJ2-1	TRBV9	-	CASSVESSGRAERTYNEQFF	TGTGCCAGCAGCGTAGAATCCAGCGGGAGGGCCGAAAGAACCTACAATGAGCAGTTCTTC
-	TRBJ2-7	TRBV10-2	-	CASSDGGGGYEQYF	TGCGCCAGCAGTGATGGAGGGGGCGGCTACGAGCAGTACTTC
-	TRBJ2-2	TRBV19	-	CASSIQGNTGELFF	TGTGCCAGTAGTATACAGGGGAACACCGGGGAGCTGTTTTTT
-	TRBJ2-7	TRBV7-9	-	CASSLTGYGAYEQYF	TGTGCCAGCAGCTTGACAGGTTACGGGGCCTACGAGCAGTACTTC
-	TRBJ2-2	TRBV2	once	CASKKVDLTNTGELFF	TGTGCCAGCAAGAAGGTTGACTTGACGAACACCGGGGAGCTGTTTTTT
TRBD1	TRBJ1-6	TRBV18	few	CASSLTAAGQGNSPLHF	TGTGCCAGCTCACTGACAGCCGCCGGACAGGGGAATTCACCCCTCCACTTT
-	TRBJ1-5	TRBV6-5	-	CASSQPQGSNQPQHF	TGTGCCAGCAGTCAGCCTCAGGGAAGCAATCAGCCCCAGCATTTT
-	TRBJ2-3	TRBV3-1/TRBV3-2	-	CASSPTLGGTDTQYF	TGTGCCAGCAGCCCAACTCTAGGGGGCACAGATACGCAGTATTTT
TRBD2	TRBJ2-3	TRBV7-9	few	CASSSGGGADTQYF	TGTGCCAGCAGCTCCGGGGGGGGAGCAGATACGCAGTATTTT
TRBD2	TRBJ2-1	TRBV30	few	CAWRGLAANEQFF	TGTGCCTGGAGAGGACTAGCGGCCAATGAGCAGTTCTTC
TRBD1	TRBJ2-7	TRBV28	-	CASSLQGQGSHEQYF	TGTGCCAGCAGTTTGCAGGGACAGGGTAGCCACGAGCAGTACTTC
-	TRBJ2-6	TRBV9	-	CASDAGDLSGANVLTF	TGTGCCAGCGACGCAGGGGACCTCTCTGGGGCCAACGTCCTGACTTTC
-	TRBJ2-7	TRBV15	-	CATSRDRVGYEQYF	TGTGCCACCAGCAGAGACAGGGTTGGCTACGAGCAGTACTTC
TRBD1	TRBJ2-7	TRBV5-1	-	CASSSDRAYEQYF	TGCGCCAGCAGTTCCGACAGGGCCTACGAGCAGTACTTC
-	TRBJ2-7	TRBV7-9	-	CASSLGTGNLYEQYF	TGTGCCAGCAGCTTAGGTACAGGGAATTTGTACGAGCAGTACTTC
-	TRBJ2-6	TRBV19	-	CASSMYGGRSGANVLTF	TGTGCCAGTAGTATGTATGGGGGGAGGTCTGGGGCCAACGTCCTGACTTTC
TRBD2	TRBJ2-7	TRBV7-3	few	CASSPLIASGTSYEQYF	TGTGCCAGCAGCCCCCTCATAGCTAGCGGGACGTCCTACGAGCAGTACTTC
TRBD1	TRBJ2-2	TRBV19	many	CASEQGPITGELFF	TGTGCCAGTGAACAGGGGCCTATCACCGGGGAGCTGTTTTTT
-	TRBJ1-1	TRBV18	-	CASSSNRDTEAFF	TGTGCCAGCTCATCGAACAGGGACACTGAAGCTTTCTTT
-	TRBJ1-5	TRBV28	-	CASSRQVQSQPQHF	TGTGCCAGCAGCCGACAGGTTCAAAGTCAGCCCCAGCATTTT
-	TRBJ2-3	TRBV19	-	CASSLEGTSTDTQYF	TGTGCCAGTAGCCTCGAGGGAACTAGCACAGATACGCAGTATTTT
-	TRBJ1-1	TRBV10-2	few	CASSERGTEAFF	TGCGCCAGCAGTGAAAGGGGTACTGAAGCTTTCTTT
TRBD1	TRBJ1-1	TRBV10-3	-	CAISAATGVRTEAFF	TGTGCCATCAGTGCCGCGACAGGGGTAAGGACTGAAGCTTTCTTT
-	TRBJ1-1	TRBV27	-	CASSSTGSRNTEAFF	TGTGCCAGCAGTTCAACGGGTTCCCGAAACACTGAAGCTTTCTTT
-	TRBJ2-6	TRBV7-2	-	CASSLPRGANVLTF	TGTGCCAGCAGCTTGCCTCGGGGGGCCAACGTCCTGACTTTC
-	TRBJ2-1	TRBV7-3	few	CASSLSGGSGLAGNEQFF	TGTGCCAGCAGCTTATCGGGTGGGTCAGGGCTGGCCGGCAATGAGCAGTTCTTC
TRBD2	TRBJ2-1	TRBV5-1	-	CASSRSGSSYNEQFF	TGCGCCAGCAGTCGTAGCGGGAGCTCCTACAATGAGCAGTTCTTC
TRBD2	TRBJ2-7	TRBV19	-	CASSTRSSGYEQYF	TGTGCCAGTAGTACTAGGTCTAGCGGCTACGAGCAGTACTTC
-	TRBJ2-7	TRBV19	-	CASSIGEGYEQYF	TGTGCCAGTAGTATTGGAGAGGGCTACGAGCAGTACTTC
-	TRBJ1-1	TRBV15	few	CATSRVGGKEAFF	TGTGCCACCAGCAGAGTCGGGGGAAAGGAAGCTTTCTTT
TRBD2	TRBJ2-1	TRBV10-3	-	CAISDQREDDYNEQFF	TGTGCCATCAGTGACCAGCGGGAGGATGACTACAATGAGCAGTTCTTC
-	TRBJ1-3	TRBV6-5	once	CASSYRRHASGNTIYF	TGTGCCAGCAGTTACCGCCGACACGCCTCTGGAAACACCATATATTTT
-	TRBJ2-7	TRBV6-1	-	CASSDVTRISYEQYF	TGTGCCAGCAGTGACGTCACGCGGATCTCCTACGAGCAGTACTTC
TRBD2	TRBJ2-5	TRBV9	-	CASSVGLAGDQETQYF	TGTGCCAGCAGCGTAGGACTAGCGGGAGACCAAGAGACCCAGTACTTC
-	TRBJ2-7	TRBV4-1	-	CASSQRGSSYEQYF	TGCGCCAGCAGCCAAAGGGGCAGCTCCTACGAGCAGTACTTC
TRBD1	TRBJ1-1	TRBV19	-	CASRVQGANTEAFF	TGTGCCAGTAGAGTACAGGGGGCAAACACTGAAGCTTTCTTT
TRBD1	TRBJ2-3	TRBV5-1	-	CASSLASGQRIIYTDTQYF	TGCGCCAGCAGCTTGGCCTCGGGACAGCGGATAATATACACAGATACGCAGTATTTT
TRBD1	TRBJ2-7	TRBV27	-	CASSSGTGGSYGQYF	TGTGCCAGCAGTTCCGGGACAGGTGGTTCCTACGGGCAGTACTTC
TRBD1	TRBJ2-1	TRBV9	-	CASSGQGYIVNEQFF	TGTGCCAGCAGCGGACAGGGTTATATCGTCAATGAGCAGTTCTTC
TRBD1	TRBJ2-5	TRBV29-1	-	CSAGQGGETQYF	TGCAGCGCCGGACAGGGCGGAGAGACCCAGTACTTC
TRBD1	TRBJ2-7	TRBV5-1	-	CASSIAPDRSGYEQYF	TGCGCCAGCAGCATCGCTCCGGACAGGAGTGGGTACGAGCAGTACTTC
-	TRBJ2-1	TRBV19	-	CASRDRTDTEQFF	TGTGCCAGCCGAGACAGGACCGACACTGAGCAGTTCTTC
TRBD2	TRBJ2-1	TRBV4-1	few	CASSQVGSGSYNEQFF	TGCGCCAGCAGCCAAGTAGGTAGCGGGAGTTACAATGAGCAGTTCTTC
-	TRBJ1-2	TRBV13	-	CAPLGAPTPTRGYTF	TGTGCGCCGTTGGGGGCCCCCACCCCCACCCGCGGCTACACCTTC
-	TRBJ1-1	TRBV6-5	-	CASSYGGGTNTEAFF	TGTGCCAGCAGTTATGGCGGGGGAACGAACACTGAAGCTTTCTTT
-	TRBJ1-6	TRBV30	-	CAWNRRAAGSYNSPLHF	TGTGCCTGGAACCGCAGGGCGGCAGGCTCCTATAATTCACCCCTCCACTTT
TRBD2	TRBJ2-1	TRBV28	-	CASRHPSGTSSHNEQFF	TGTGCCAGCAGGCACCCCTCCGGGACTAGCAGCCACAATGAGCAGTTCTTC
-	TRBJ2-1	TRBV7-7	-	CASSFSVSSYNEQFF	TGTGCTAGCAGCTTTAGCGTTAGCTCCTACAATGAGCAGTTCTTC
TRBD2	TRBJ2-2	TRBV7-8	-	CASRNPAGGSVPGELFF	TGTGCCAGCAGGAACCCGGCGGGAGGGTCTGTCCCCGGGGAGCTGTTTTTT
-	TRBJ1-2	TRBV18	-	CASSLAQGPYGYTF	TGTGCCAGCTCTCTCGCCCAGGGCCCCTATGGCTACACCTTC